A single sample is the source of the 22 T cell receptor beta chains below, sequenced in a study of T cell responses to AZD1222 COVID-19 vaccine. Assay used: immunoSEQ multiplex PCR; TCRdb lists only in-frame clones, some missing. The sample lists approximately 99,000 clones, over 85% occurring once. Sequencing was performed on peripheral blood, taken on day 0 of MenACWY control vaccination. These receptors all come from an adult in good health.

The chain links TRBV30 to TRBJ2-2; D remains ambiguous. V was trimmed by 2 bases and J by 6 bases, leaving 10 bases between them. The CDR3 runs 13 residues. Germline CDR1 is GTSNPN and CDR2 is SVGIG (reference sequence). CDR3: CAWSFGPSGELFF. The CDR3 nucleotides read TGTGCCTGGAGTTTCGGACCTTCCGGGGAGCTGTTTTTT.

The CDR3 sequence is CASSEFGGQGASPLHF. The CDR3 bases are TGTGCCAGCAGTGAATTTGGGGGACAGGGGGCTTCACCCCTCCACTTT. The chain has TRBV6-1 and TRBJ1-6; 12 nucleotides line up with TRBD1. Trimming cost V 2 bases and J 9 bases; bases outside gene matches: 5. The CDR3 sequence is 16 residues long. Per the germline V gene, CDR1 is MNHNS and CDR2 is SASEGT.

The J gene is TRBJ2-5, the V gene TRBV28; D ambiguous. Deletions cut 5 bases from V and 5 bases from J, with 9 bases between. Germline values: CDR1 MDHEN, CDR2 SYDVKM. This CDR3 comprises 12 residues. CDR3 DNA sequence: TGTGCCAGCAGTGATAGAGTGGAGACCCAGTACTTC. It specifies CASSDRVETQYF.

This chain uses TRBV4-1 with TRBJ1-5, with D perhaps matching TRBD1 (5 bases). Per the germline V gene, CDR1 is MGHRA and CDR2 is YSYEKL. V lost 0 bases, J lost 9 bases, and 9 bases lay in between. The CDR3 extends over 13 amino acids. CDR3 DNA: TGCGCCAGCAGCCAAGAGCAGGGTCCGCCCCAGCATTTT. Its translation: CASSQEQGPPQHF.

J is TRBJ2-3 and V is TRBV10-3; 7 bases are shared with TRBD2. CDR3 length equals 14 residues. Germline CDR1 and CDR2: ENHRY and SYGVKD. The junction had 11 bases not matched to a gene; V was cut back by 11 bases and J by 3 bases. CDR3 nucleotide sequence: TGTGCCGCGAGGGGCAAGCGGGGTACAGATACGCAGTATTTT. It translates to CAARGKRGTDTQYF.

The chain has TRBV5-1 and TRBJ2-2; TRBD1 matches at 7 bases. With 0 bases clipped from V and 4 bases from J, the junction kept 3 bases outside the gene matches. The CDR3 loop spans 15 amino acids. Germline V gene data show CDR1 as SGHRS and CDR2 as YFSETQ. CDR3 DNA: TGCGCCAGCAGCTTGGAAGGGGGCCCCACCGGGGAGCTGTTTTTT. Translated: CASSLEGGPTGELFF.

This chain links TRBV6-5 with TRBJ2-6; D unresolved. The CDR3 runs to 16 residues. Trimming shortened V by 4 bases and J by 0 bases, and 10 bases separated the two germline ends. The V gene's germline CDR1 is MNHEY and CDR2 SVGAGI. The CDR3 DNA follows: TGTGCCAGCAGTTCGACACAAGTCTCTGGGGCCAACGTCCTGACTTTC. Its translation: CASSSTQVSGANVLTF.

The chain combines TRBV6-5 with TRBJ1-6; 8 bases line up with TRBD1. Germline V gene sequence: CDR1 MNHEY, CDR2 SVGAGI. This CDR3 has 14 amino acids. Germline trimming cut 6 bases from V and 9 bases from J; bases unmatched to any gene: 7. CDR3 sequence (DNA): TGTGCCAGCAGCTTACCGACAGGGGCTTCACCCCTCCACTTT. Its translation is CASSLPTGASPLHF.

Only a few counts were recorded for this clone. The genes are TRBV15 and TRBJ1-6; 8 nucleotides align to TRBD1. V lost 4 bases to trimming and J lost 9 bases; unmatched junction nucleotides: 8. Germline V gives CDR1 LNHNV, CDR2 YYDKDF (reference sequence). This CDR3 spans 15 amino acids. CDR3: CATSTQNRGGSPLHF. CDR3 coding DNA: TGTGCCACCAGCACCCAGAACAGGGGGGGTTCACCCCTCCACTTT. Drawing the rest from reference TRBV15 and TRBJ1-6, the complete variable domain is DAMVIQNPRYQVTQFGKPVTLSCSQTLNHNVMYWYQQKSSQAPKLLFHYYDKDFNNEADTPDNFQSRRPNTSFCFLDIRSPGLGDTAMYLCATSTQNRGGSPLHFGNGTRLTVT.

This clone was found once. The chain is built from TRBV5-1 and TRBJ1-1; TRBD1 is a possible D gene (5 bases). The germline V and J ends were trimmed by 4 bases and 5 bases, with 18 bases remaining between them. The CDR3 spans 15 residues. Germline V CDR1 and CDR2: SGHRS, YFSETQ. CDR3 region: CASSGFQGLGTEAFF. The CDR3 nucleotides read TGCGCCAGCAGCGGATTTCAGGGCCTGGGTACTGAAGCTTTCTTT. The full variable domain, with the rest looked up from reference TRBV5-1 and TRBJ1-1, is KAGVTQTPRYLIKTRGQQVTLSCSPISGHRSVSWYQQTPGQGLQFLFEYFSETQRNKGNFPGRFSGRQFSNSRSEMNVSTLELGDSALYLCASSGFQGLGTEAFFGQGTRLTVV.

The CDR3 spells CASSIRGDLNTIYF. CDR3 sequence (DNA): TGTGCCAGTAGTATACGGGGGGACTTAAACACCATATATTTT. The chain links TRBV19 to TRBJ1-3; tentative D call: TRBD1 (5 bases). V lost 2 bases and J lost 6, with 11 bases in between. The CDR3 runs to 14 residues. Germline CDR1 and CDR2: LNHDA and SQIVND (reference sequence).

This chain uses TRBV30 with TRBJ1-2; no definite D call. V was shortened by 3 bases and J by 2 bases, with 13 bases between the two germline ends. The length of the CDR3 is 14 residues. Germline CDR1 and CDR2: GTSNPN and SVGIG (reference sequence). The CDR3 spells CAWSPGRMNYGYTF. The DNA of the CDR3 is TGTGCCTGGAGCCCTGGACGGATGAACTATGGCTACACCTTC.

This chain joins TRBV24-1 and TRBJ2-2; 9 bases agree with TRBD1. Germline loops: CDR1 KGHDR, CDR2 SFDVKD. V was pared by 5 bases and J by 3 bases, with 0 bases of the junction left unmatched. The CDR3 loop spans 14 amino acids. The CDR3 reads CATSGDRDTGELFF. The DNA for the CDR3 is TGTGCCACCAGTGGGGACAGGGACACCGGGGAGCTGTTTTTT.

J is TRBJ1-6 and V is TRBV23-1; TRBD1 might be the D (5 bases). TRBV23-1 carries the ORF label, with uncertain function. This CDR3 contains 19 residues. V lost 4 bases and J 0 bases, leaving 19 bases between the germline ends. Written as DNA, the CDR3 is TGCGCCAGCAGTCCGAGCAACGGGGCGCACAGCTCCTATAATTCACCCCTCCACTTT. Its protein is CASSPSNGAHSSYNSPLHF.

The CDR3 DNA sequence: TGCGCCAGCAAAGGGACAGGGGGCGTTAATTATGGCTACACCTTC. Its translation: CASKGTGGVNYGYTF. The chain uses TRBV5-1 and TRBJ1-2; 12 bases match TRBD1. This CDR3 spans 15 amino acids. Germline trimming cut 6 bases from V and 5 bases from J; bases unmatched to any gene: 8. CDR1 and CDR2 from the germline V gene are SGHRS and YFSETQ.

The chain is built from TRBV19 and TRBJ2-5; a weak D match, TRBD1 (5 bases). CDR3 length: 16 residues. CDR1 is LNHDA, CDR2 SQIVND, per germline (reference sequence). Trimming took 5 bases from V and 2 from J, leaving 18 bases between them. The DNA of the CDR3 is TGTGCCAGTAGTGTTAATCTAGGGGCGAGGCAAGAGACCCAGTACTTC. It translates to CASSVNLGARQETQYF.

This chain uses TRBV19 with TRBJ1-2; TRBD1 matches 9 bases. The CDR3 contains 15 residues. The germline V gene has CDR1 LNHDA and CDR2 SQIVND (reference sequence). J gave up 0 bases and V 6 bases, and 5 bases lay outside the gene matches. DNA for the CDR3: TGTGCCAGTAGGCCGGGGACAGGGCCTAACTATGGCTACACCTTC. Translated, it gives CASRPGTGPNYGYTF.

This clone was seen a few times. The chain is built from TRBV6-5 and TRBJ2-1; 10 positions agree with TRBD2. V lost 6 bases and J lost 5; bases outside the gene matches: 4. CDR1 is MNHEY, CDR2 SVGAGI, per germline. The CDR3 covers 14 residues. CDR3 bases: TGTGCCAGCAGGGAGCTAGCGGGGGACAATGAGCAGTTCTTC. It codes for CASRELAGDNEQFF.

The gene calls are TRBV5-4 and TRBJ2-7; D might be TRBD1 (6 bases). Per germline, CDR1 SGHNT and CDR2 YYREEE (reference sequence). The CDR3 covers 12 residues. V gave up 2 bases and J gave up 7 bases, with 10 bases separating them. This chain's CDR3 is CASSLQGQEQYF. The CDR3, as DNA: TGTGCCAGCAGCTTACAGGGTCAGGAGCAGTACTTC.

The rearrangement uses TRBV9 and TRBJ2-7; the match to TRBD1 covers 9 bases. The CDR3 is 14 residues long. V dropped 4 bases and J dropped 2; count of bases not matched to a gene: 4. CDR1 SGDLS and CDR2 YYNGEE come from the germline V gene. The CDR3 DNA follows: TGTGCCAGCAGCAAGACAGGGGGGGCCTACGAGCAGTACTTC. Translated, it gives CASSKTGGAYEQYF.

This chain connects TRBV18 to TRBJ1-1; 7 nucleotides line up with TRBD1. The CDR3 contains 15 residues. The germline CDR1 and CDR2 sequences are KGHSH and LQKENI. Trimming removed 0 bases from V and 0 bases from J; junction bases left unmatched: 1. CDR3 nucleotides: TGTGCCAGCTCACCACCGGACAGGTTGAACACTGAAGCTTTCTTT. Translating it yields CASSPPDRLNTEAFF. The full variable domain, in which reference TRBV18 and TRBJ1-1 provide the parts outside the CDR3, is NAGVMQNPRHLVRRRGQEARLRCSPMKGHSHVYWYRQLPEEGLKFMVYLQKENIIDESGMPKERFSAEFPKEGPSILRIQQVVRGDSAAYFCASSPPDRLNTEAFFGQGTRLTVV.

The chain couples TRBV5-1 to TRBJ2-7; TRBD2 might be the D (5 bases). Germline lookup yields CDR1 SGHRS and CDR2 YFSETQ. The CDR3 is 16 amino acids. Trimming took off 3 bases at V and 0 bases at J, with 16 bases between the two ends. This CDR3 is CASSSHRELSSYEQYF. CDR3 in DNA: TGCGCCAGCAGCTCCCATAGGGAGTTAAGCTCCTACGAGCAGTACTTC.